This T cell receptor beta chain was identified in a study of T cell repertoires in cytomegalovirus infection. Across the whole study: HLA-B-restricted CMV epitopes that are well studied were used alongside recently identified HLA-C-restricted ones. It can be stated that public TCR beta signatures indicated CMV infection as well as a matching HLA type.

As concerns this clonotype: No antigen is known for it.

TCRdb fed the reads into MiXCR, producing one record per CDR3 protein. This sample has approximately 990,000 distinct CDR3 sequences, with approximately 31% found just once. Trimming took off 4 bases at V and 7 bases at J, with 13 bases between the two ends. The CDR3 length is 13 residues. Findings and caveats of the study: What dominated the ex vivo response were HLA-C-restricted CMV-specific TCR beta clonotypes. The study identified carriers of CMV plus the relevant HLA from cumulative public TCR beta family frequency.

The rearrangement links TRBV12-3 or TRBV12-4 to TRBJ1-1; TRBD1 might be the D (5 bases). The material sequenced was cultured CD8+ T cells from PBMCs, taken from culture after CMV antigen stimulation. The TCR originated in a human donor in good health (CMV status not recorded). Some clones in this sample may be carry-over from other donors' samples. The CDR3 DNA reads as TGTGCCAGCAGTTGGGGCTATGGGGGTGAAGCTTTCTTT. Translating it yields CASSWGYGGEAFF.